These 32 T cell receptor beta chains were all obtained from the same sample, sequenced in a study of blood T cell repertoires in COVID-19 (dated by TCRdb to about 2020). Libraries were prepared through the immunoSEQ multiplex PCR assay. TCRdb limited this immuneACCESS table to in-frame rearrangements with V and J called. A share of clones is missing; checked studies link under half to unresolved V genes, and the rest is unexplained. For this sample there are roughly 50,000 clones; more than 75% appear just once. The top ten clones comprise about a sixth of the sample. The sequencing input was peripheral blood. The source is a human donor with active COVID-19. The donor label of this sample is uncertain.

The J gene is TRBJ1-1, the V gene TRBV2; 7 nucleotides align to TRBD1. CDR1 and CDR2 (germline): SNHLY, FYNNEI. The CDR3 has 14 amino acids. After removal of 5 bases from V and 8 bases from J, the junction contained 11 bases not matched to a gene. The CDR3 here is CASSTGQTKAEAFF. The CDR3 DNA reads as TGTGCCAGCAGTACGGGACAGACAAAAGCCGAAGCTTTCTTT.

The chain is built from TRBV6-2 or TRBV6-3 and TRBJ2-7; the match to TRBD1 covers 8 bases. CDR3 length: 13 amino acids. CDR1 is MNHEY, CDR2 SVGEGT, per germline. The ends lost 5 bases at V and 5 bases at J; junction bases unmatched: 5. The CDR3 coding sequence is TGTGCCAGCAGTCCACAGGGGGGCAACGAGCAGTACTTC. As protein: CASSPQGGNEQYF.

The V and J genes are TRBV20-1 and TRBJ2-5; 10 nucleotides line up with TRBD2. This CDR3 has 14 residues. Germline V gene data show CDR1 as DFQATT and CDR2 as SNEGSKA (reference sequence). Germline trimming cut 3 bases from V and 10 bases from J; bases unmatched to any gene: 11. In DNA form, the CDR3 reads TGCAGTGCTAGTATACAGCGGGGGGGCCATATCCAGTACTTC. Translation: CSASIQRGGHIQYF.

The rearrangement uses TRBV7-9 and TRBJ2-5, with 13 bases matching TRBD2. J lost 3 bases, V lost 2 bases, and 3 bases had no gene match. This CDR3 spans 16 amino acids. Per the germline V gene, CDR1 is SEHNR and CDR2 is FQNEAQ (reference sequence). DNA for the CDR3: TGTGCCAGCAGCTTACCACTAGCGGGGGGGAAAGAGACCCAGTACTTC. Amino acids: CASSLPLAGGKETQYF.

This clone has more than one count but fewer than ten. J is TRBJ1-5 and V is TRBV19; 10 bases map to TRBD1. This CDR3 has 14 residues. Per the germline V gene, CDR1 is LNHDA and CDR2 is SQIVND (reference sequence). Trimming cost V 0 bases and J 12 bases; bases outside gene matches: 5. DNA for the CDR3: TGTGCCAGTAGTATAGAGATGGGGACAGGGGACCAGCATTTT. This encodes CASSIEMGTGDQHF.

The chain couples TRBV11-2 to TRBJ2-1; the match to TRBD2 covers 10 bases. This CDR3 spans 15 amino acids. The germline CDR1 and CDR2 sequences are SGHAT and FQNNGV. V lost 5 bases to trimming and J lost 7 bases; unmatched junction nucleotides: 8. The CDR3 DNA reads as TGTGCCAGCAGCCCCCGTGGTAGCGGGGGGAATGAGCAGTTCTTC. Its protein product is CASSPRGSGGNEQFF.

The rearrangement links TRBV6-2 or TRBV6-3 to TRBJ1-1; 9 bases fit TRBD1. Germline V lookup: CDR1 MNHEY, CDR2 SVGEGT. J lost 4 bases, V lost 5 bases, and 26 bases had no gene match. This CDR3 is 21 amino acids long. For the CDR3, the DNA is TGTGCCAGCAGTACCCTGGACAGGGGATTAACAGGGGGGCTGGGGGCCACTGAAGCTTTCTTT. Amino acid sequence: CASSTLDRGLTGGLGATEAFF.

The chain uses TRBV6-5 and TRBJ2-5; 12 bases are a match to TRBD2. V gave up 6 bases and J gave up 5 bases; unmatched junction bases: 4. The germline V gene has CDR1 MNHEY and CDR2 SVGAGI. The CDR3 spans 14 residues. Written as DNA, the CDR3 is TGTGCCAGCAGCTCAGGGACTAGCGGGGAGACCCAGTACTTC. Translating gives CASSSGTSGETQYF.

The rearrangement joins TRBV5-1 to TRBJ2-2; D gene uncertain. CDR1 and CDR2 from the germline V gene are SGHRS and YFSETQ. The CDR3 contains 18 residues. The V gene lost 0 bases and the J gene lost 1 base, with 16 bases spanning the gap. The CDR3 loop reads CASSLDSPSILNTGELFF. CDR3 in DNA: TGCGCCAGCAGCTTGGATAGCCCGTCAATACTGAACACCGGGGAGCTGTTTTTT.

The DNA of the CDR3 is TGTGCCAGCAGTGACAGGACTAGCGGGGGTGCCTACGAGCAGTACTTC. As protein: CASSDRTSGGAYEQYF. V and J are TRBV2 and TRBJ2-7; TRBD2 agrees at 13 bases. Trimming removed 3 bases from V and 2 bases from J; junction bases left unmatched: 4. CDR1 SNHLY and CDR2 FYNNEI come from the germline V gene. CDR3 length: 16 residues.

In the case of this clone: An end of the junction differs from the germline gene, which may be a read error. The genes are TRBV19 and TRBJ1-2, with D unclear. The germline gives CDR1 LNHDA, CDR2 SQIVND (reference sequence). CDR3 length equals 16 residues. The CDR3 DNA sequence: TGTGCCAGTAGCATAGGCACGGACTCATGGCGCTATGGCTACACCTTC. Protein product: CASSIGTDSWRYGYTF.

The J gene is TRBJ2-1, the V gene TRBV9; 8 bases align to TRBD2. With V trimmed by 3 bases and J by 8 bases, 10 bases remained unmatched. This CDR3 spans 15 amino acids. In germline, CDR1 is SGDLS, CDR2 YYNGEE. The CDR3: CASSARGGLGHEQFF. CDR3 DNA: TGTGCCAGCAGCGCCCGGGGGGGCCTGGGCCATGAGCAGTTCTTC. The whole variable domain, remainder taken from reference TRBV9 and TRBJ2-1, is DSGVTQTPKHLITATGQRVTLRCSPRSGDLSVYWYQQSLDQGLQFLIQYYNGEERAKGNILERFSAQQFPDLHSELNLSSLELGDSALYFCASSARGGLGHEQFFGPGTRLTVL.

The chain recombines TRBV4-3 with TRBJ2-2; tentative D call: TRBD2 (6 bases). V was clipped by 4 bases and J by 5 bases, with 14 bases between them. The germline CDR1 and CDR2 sequences are LGHNA and YSLEER. The CDR3 is 15 residues long. For the CDR3, the DNA is TGCGCCAGCAGCCCCCGTGGAGGGGTAACCGGGGAGCTGTTTTTT. Amino acids: CASSPRGGVTGELFF.

This chain joins TRBV7-2 and TRBJ2-3; 10 bases are shared with TRBD2. Germline V lookup: CDR1 SGHTA, CDR2 FQGNSA. The CDR3 consists of 17 residues. Trimming took 3 bases from V and 4 from J; bases not matched to a gene: 10. The CDR3 is CASSFLPSGGRSDTQYF. The CDR3 DNA reads TGTGCCAGCAGCTTCCTCCCTAGCGGGGGACGATCAGATACGCAGTATTTT. The full variable domain, rest sourced from reference TRBV7-2 and TRBJ2-3, is GAGVSQSPSNKVTEKGKDVELRCDPISGHTALYWYRQSLGQGLEFLIYFQGNSAPDKSGLPSDRFSAERTGGSVSTLTIQRTQQEDSAVYLCASSFLPSGGRSDTQYFGPGTRLTVL.

The rearrangement joins TRBV2 to TRBJ1-3; D perhaps matches TRBD1 (5 bases). The CDR3 runs to 14 residues. Between the trimmed V and J ends, which lost 8 bases and 0 bases, there was a span of 11 bases. The germline CDR1 and CDR2 sequences are SNHLY and FYNNEI. CDR3 nucleotide sequence: TGTGCCAGCCGGGGGGAAACCTCTGGAAACACCATATATTTT. Translation: CASRGETSGNTIYF. The whole variable domain, filled in from reference TRBV2 and TRBJ1-3, reads EPEVTQTPSHQVTQMGQEVILRCVPISNHLYFYWYRQILGQKVEFLVSFYNNEISEKSEIFDDQFSVERPDGSNFTLKIRSTKLEDSAMYFCASRGETSGNTIYFGEGSWLTVV.

The V and J genes are TRBV2 and TRBJ1-5, with TRBD1 matching 7 bases. V trimming: 7 bases; J trimming: 1 base; junction bases outside the gene matches: 4. Germline loops: CDR1 SNHLY, CDR2 FYNNEI. This CDR3 comprises 14 residues. The CDR3 here is CASNYRGSNQPQHF. DNA of the CDR3: TGTGCCAGCAACTACAGGGGAAGCAATCAGCCCCAGCATTTT.

The chain has TRBV7-3 and TRBJ2-1, with 7 nucleotides matching TRBD2. Germline loops: CDR1 SGHTA, CDR2 FQGTGA. This CDR3 is built from 14 residues. With 8 bases clipped from V and 6 bases from J, the junction kept 10 bases outside the gene matches. The CDR3 loop is CASAMGLSGNEQFF. CDR3 nucleotides: TGTGCCAGCGCCATGGGACTAAGTGGCAATGAGCAGTTCTTC.

The rearrangement uses TRBV9 and TRBJ2-2; TRBD1 agrees at 8 bases. Looked up from germline, CDR1 is SGDLS and CDR2 is YYNGEE. The CDR3 covers 15 residues. V lost 4 bases to trimming and J lost 1 base; unmatched junction nucleotides: 3. CDR3 residues: CASSRQGRNTGELFF. The CDR3 DNA sequence: TGTGCCAGCAGCAGACAGGGGCGGAACACCGGGGAGCTGTTTTTT.

J is TRBJ2-3 and V is TRBV6-5; D might be TRBD1 (6 bases). V was trimmed by 5 bases and J by 2 bases, leaving 14 bases between them. The CDR3 runs to 15 residues. The V gene's germline CDR1 is MNHEY and CDR2 SVGAGI. CDR3 nucleotides: TGTGCCAGCAGTACTCCGGGACAAAACACAGATACGCAGTATTTT. Translated, it gives CASSTPGQNTDTQYF.

This chain uses TRBV11-3 with TRBJ2-7; no clear D. V gave up 5 bases and J gave up 5 bases, with 13 bases separating them. This CDR3 is built from 13 residues. CDR1 SGHNT and CDR2 YENEEA come from the germline V gene. The CDR3 here is CASSQSRRDEQYF. The CDR3 bases are TGTGCCAGCAGCCAAAGCCGCCGCGACGAGCAGTACTTC.

This chain joins TRBV24-1 and TRBJ2-7, with a possible D match to TRBD2 (5 bases). V lost 12 bases to trimming and J lost 2 bases, with 16 bases between them. CDR3 length: 13 amino acids. The germline gives CDR1 KGHDR, CDR2 SFDVKD. The CDR3 DNA follows: TGTGCCGCCCCCGGAGGCAGAGCCTACGAGCAGTACTTC. Protein: CAAPGGRAYEQYF.

V gene TRBV28 combines with J gene TRBJ1-5; perhaps TRBD1 as D (5 bases). The CDR3 consists of 15 residues. Trimming took off 3 bases at V and 0 bases at J, with 9 bases between the two ends. Germline V lookup: CDR1 MDHEN, CDR2 SYDVKM. The DNA of the CDR3 is TGTGCCAGCAGTTTGTCCGGGGGTAGCAATCAGCCCCAGCATTTT. Protein product: CASSLSGGSNQPQHF.

This chain joins TRBV24-1 and TRBJ2-3; the D gene is possibly TRBD2 (6 bases). Trimming took off 1 base at V and 0 bases at J, with 10 bases between the two ends. Germline values: CDR1 KGHDR, CDR2 SFDVKD. The CDR3 has 16 residues. CDR3 nucleotides: TGTGCCACCAGTGATTTTCGGGGGTCTAGCACAGATACGCAGTATTTT. This encodes CATSDFRGSSTDTQYF.

The V gene is TRBV29-1, the J gene TRBJ2-3; 11 positions agree with TRBD1. Germline V gene lookup returns CDR1 SQVTM and CDR2 ANQGSEA. There are 18 residues in the CDR3. The V gene end was trimmed by 0 bases and the J gene end by 1 base; junction bases not matched to a gene: 9. CDR3 in amino acids: CSVEDRGQGAIRTDTQYF. CDR3 DNA sequence: TGCAGCGTTGAAGATCGCGGACAGGGGGCGATCCGCACAGATACGCAGTATTTT.

V gene TRBV7-2 combines with J gene TRBJ2-7, with D unclear. Germline CDR1 reads SGHTA; CDR2 reads FQGNSA. The V end was cut by 0 bases, the J end by 9 bases, with 12 bases between. This CDR3 is built from 13 residues. DNA for the CDR3: TGTGCCAGCAGCTTAGCCCCGGATCTAGGGCAGTACTTC. As protein: CASSLAPDLGQYF.

The chain links TRBV4-3 to TRBJ1-2; TRBD1 agrees at 7 bases. The ends lost 3 bases at V and 3 bases at J; junction bases unmatched: 7. Germline V gene lookup returns CDR1 LGHNA and CDR2 YSLEER. This CDR3 is built from 15 residues. The CDR3 is CASSQAGQPHYGYTF. In DNA form, the CDR3 reads TGCGCCAGCAGCCAGGCGGGACAGCCGCACTATGGCTACACCTTC.

This clone showed up just once. One end of the junction varies from germline; a read error may be responsible. V usage is TRBV7-7 and J usage is TRBJ2-3; the match to TRBD1 covers 9 bases. CDR1 is SSHAT, CDR2 FNYEAQ, per germline (reference sequence). The CDR3 consists of 18 residues. Here the CDR3 reads CASSPLLSMGQGEDTQYF. CDR3 in DNA: TGTGCTAGCAGCCCCCTCTTGTCCATGGGACAGGGAGAAGATACGCAGTATTTT.

This clone was recorded a few times. The chain recombines TRBV11-2 with TRBJ1-2, with D maybe TRBD1 (6 bases). This CDR3 has 15 residues. Germline V gene lookup returns CDR1 SGHAT and CDR2 FQNNGV. Deletions cut 5 bases from V and 6 bases from J, with 19 bases between. As DNA, the CDR3 is TGTGCCAGCAGCCCGGGGGGGGCAGGGGCCCATGGCTACACCTTC. The encoded protein is CASSPGGAGAHGYTF.

This chain links TRBV4-3 with TRBJ2-7; D remains ambiguous. Germline CDR1 reads LGHNA; CDR2 reads YSLEER. This CDR3 contains 14 residues. Deletions cut 4 bases from V and 0 bases from J, with 10 bases between. The CDR3 here is CASSLQPGSYEQYF. The CDR3 nucleotides read TGCGCCAGCAGCCTACAACCAGGCTCCTACGAGCAGTACTTC.

The chain is built from TRBV27 and TRBJ1-2; the match to TRBD1 covers 7 bases. V trimming: 2 bases; J trimming: 4 bases; junction bases outside the gene matches: 1. CDR1 and CDR2 (germline): MNHEY, SMNVEV (reference sequence). The CDR3 runs 13 residues. The CDR3 is CASSLTGVYGYTF. DNA for the CDR3: TGTGCCAGCAGTTTAACAGGGGTCTATGGCTACACCTTC.

In DNA, the CDR3 is TGTGCCAGCAAATCTCTCCAAGGGGGCGCGATGGCTGGCTACACCTTC. This translates into CASKSLQGGAMAGYTF. V and J are TRBV27 and TRBJ1-2; 7 nucleotides agree with TRBD1. With V trimmed by 7 bases and J by 7 bases, 18 bases remained unmatched. This CDR3 has 16 residues. Germline V gives CDR1 MNHEY, CDR2 SMNVEV (reference sequence).

The rearrangement uses TRBV7-2 and TRBJ1-1; the match to TRBD1 covers 10 bases. J was trimmed by 1 base and V by 6 bases; bases with no gene match: 8. Germline CDR1 and CDR2: SGHTA and FQGNSA. The CDR3 covers 16 residues. CDR3 DNA: TGTGCCAGCAGGTTCCGGGACAGGGGACCGAACACTGAAGCTTTCTTT. It yields the protein CASRFRDRGPNTEAFF.